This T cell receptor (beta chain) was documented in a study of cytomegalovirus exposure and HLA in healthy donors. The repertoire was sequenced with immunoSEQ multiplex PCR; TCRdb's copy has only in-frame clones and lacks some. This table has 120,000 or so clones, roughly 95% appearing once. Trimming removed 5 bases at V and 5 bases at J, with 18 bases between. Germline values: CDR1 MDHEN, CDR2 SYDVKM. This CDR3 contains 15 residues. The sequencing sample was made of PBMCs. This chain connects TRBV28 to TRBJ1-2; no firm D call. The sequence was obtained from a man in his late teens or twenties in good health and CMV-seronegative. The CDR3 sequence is CASSEGTPLTYGYTF. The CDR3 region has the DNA TGTGCCAGCAGTGAGGGCACCCCTCTAACTTATGGCTACACCTTC.